This record looks at one T cell receptor beta chain sequence and its context. Assay used: immunoSEQ multiplex PCR; TCRdb lists only in-frame clones, some missing. The sample has about 340,000 clones, around 88% seen once. This CDR3 comprises 13 residues. The data belong to a study of blood T cell repertoires in COVID-19. The rearrangement links TRBV21-1 to TRBJ2-1; the D call TRBD1 from the table was never checked on the DNA. TRBV21-1 is recorded as a pseudogene. This TCR came from a woman aged 55-69 years with COVID-19, enrolled during active disease. Sample: peripheral blood. The CDR3 sequence: CASTAGQGHEQFF. The CDR3 DNA follows: TGTGCCAGCACCGCGGGACAGGGGCATGAGCAGTTCTTC.